This passage covers 20 T cell receptor beta chains from one sample sequenced in a study of blood T cell repertoires in COVID-19 (dated by TCRdb to between 2020 and 2021). The library was obtained by the immunoSEQ multiplex PCR assay. The table comes from immuneACCESS by way of TCRdb, which keeps in-frame sequences with V and J called. Part of the clones is missing from these tables; in studies checked, under half for an unresolved V gene and the rest for unknown reasons. The sample table records around 180,000 clones; about 74% of these occur just once. In total, the top ten clones hold 2.5% to 3% of the sample. Sequences were obtained from peripheral blood. Receptors were obtained from a woman aged 80 or over with acute or convalescent COVID-19.

This clone was counted a few times. This chain links TRBV19 with TRBJ2-5; maybe TRBD2 (5 bases). This CDR3 has 14 residues. Trimming took off 6 bases at V and 2 bases at J, with 13 bases between the two ends. Germline CDR1 reads LNHDA; CDR2 reads SQIVND (reference sequence). CDR3 in amino acids: CASSAGRRQETQYF. The CDR3 bases are TGTGCCAGTAGCGCGGGCCGGAGGCAAGAGACCCAGTACTTC.

V usage is TRBV7-7 and J usage is TRBJ2-5, with 10 bases fitting TRBD2. Germline V gene data show CDR1 as SSHAT and CDR2 as FNYEAQ (reference sequence). V was pared by 5 bases and J by 0 bases, with 3 bases of the junction left unmatched. This CDR3 is 15 amino acids long. CDR3 in DNA: TGTGCCAGCAGCCTTGGGACTAGCGACCAAGAGACCCAGTACTTC. Its protein is CASSLGTSDQETQYF.

The chain carries TRBV24-1 and TRBJ2-1; 8 bases match TRBD1. Germline V lookup: CDR1 KGHDR, CDR2 SFDVKD. Unmatched junction bases numbered 5, after V lost 4 bases and J lost 7 bases. CDR3 length: 14 amino acids. CDR3 in DNA: TGTGCCACCAGTGAAAGGACAGGGCGGAATGAGCAGTTCTTC. This encodes CATSERTGRNEQFF.

This clone was seen a handful of times. The genes are TRBV6-5 and TRBJ2-5; possible D gene TRBD2, 6 bases. Deletions cut 8 bases from V and 5 bases from J, with 12 bases between. Germline V gene data show CDR1 as MNHEY and CDR2 as SVGAGI. CDR3 length: 12 residues. The CDR3 is CASGTPGETQYF. The CDR3 nucleotides read TGTGCCAGCGGGACTCCCGGGGAGACCCAGTACTTC.

V is TRBV19 and J is TRBJ1-1; 9 bases fit TRBD1. V gave up 6 bases and J gave up 3 bases; unmatched junction bases: 8. The CDR3 sequence is 15 residues long. Germline lookup yields CDR1 LNHDA and CDR2 SQIVND (reference sequence). The CDR3 bases are TGTGCCAGTAGCACACCTGGGACAGGGCACACTGAAGCTTTCTTT. Protein: CASSTPGTGHTEAFF.

This clone was detected a few times. The V and J genes are TRBV6-1 and TRBJ1-2, with a tentative D call TRBD1 (5 bases). The CDR3 has 15 residues. Trimming left V 1 base short and J 7 bases short, with 16 bases between. Per germline, CDR1 MNHNS and CDR2 SASEGT. This chain's CDR3 is CASSEEGGGTSGYTF. The CDR3 DNA sequence: TGTGCCAGCAGTGAAGAGGGCGGGGGGACTTCTGGCTACACCTTC.

This clone was seen at least ten times. CDR3 region: CASSEGGGPNTEAFF. CDR3 DNA sequence: TGCGCCAGCAGCGAAGGGGGGGGGCCGAACACTGAAGCTTTCTTT. The V gene is TRBV4-1, the J gene TRBJ1-1, with D perhaps matching TRBD1 (6 bases). From germline, CDR1 is MGHRA and CDR2 YSYEKL. V was pared by 5 bases and J by 1 base, with 14 bases between. This CDR3 contains 15 residues.

To note about this clone: Germline is not matched at one junction end, which may reflect a read error. The genes are TRBV2 and TRBJ2-1, with 8 bases lining up with TRBD2. CDR3 length equals 14 residues. The germline gives CDR1 SNHLY, CDR2 FYNNEI. CDR3 coding DNA: TGTGCCAGCAGTGAAGCGCTAGCGGGTACCAATGAGATCTTC. Its translation: CASSEALAGTNEIF.

In its sample, this clone was seen once. The genes are TRBV5-6 and TRBJ2-1; 9 bases match TRBD1. Germline values: CDR1 SGHDT, CDR2 YYEEEE. CDR3 length equals 17 residues. The junction had 10 bases not matched to a gene; V was cut back by 4 bases and J by 2 bases. For the CDR3, the DNA is TGTGCCAGCAGCGGTGGGCTCCGGGACAGGGCCTACAATGAGCAGTTCTTC. As protein: CASSGGLRDRAYNEQFF.

J is TRBJ1-5 and V is TRBV7-2; no clear D. The CDR3 totals 16 residues. CDR1 SGHTA and CDR2 FQGNSA come from the germline V gene. V lost 2 bases and J lost 4, with 15 bases in between. CDR3 bases: TGTGCCAGCAGCTTATCGTTAGCCTTGGCAAATCAGCCCCAGCATTTT. Its protein product is CASSLSLALANQPQHF.

The chain recombines TRBV14 with TRBJ2-1, with 9 bases matching TRBD2. The CDR3 totals 16 residues. V lost 2 bases to trimming and J lost 7 bases; unmatched junction nucleotides: 9. Germline V gene sequence: CDR1 SGHDN, CDR2 FVKESK. The CDR3 region is CASSQLAGVLGNEQFF. The CDR3 DNA sequence: TGTGCCAGCAGCCAATTAGCGGGAGTCTTAGGGAATGAGCAGTTCTTC.

The chain links TRBV6-6 to TRBJ2-2; D possibly corresponds to TRBD2 (5 bases). V shed 8 bases and J shed 3 bases, with 13 bases lying between them. The germline V gene encodes CDR1 MNHNY and CDR2 SVGAGI (reference sequence). CDR3 length: 14 residues. The CDR3 bases are TGTGCCAGCTACCTCGGGGTTCACACCGGGGAGCTGTTTTTT. This encodes CASYLGVHTGELFF.

The gene calls are TRBV28 and TRBJ2-2; D might be TRBD1 (6 bases). Germline V CDR1 and CDR2: MDHEN, SYDVKM. V gave up 7 bases and J gave up 2 bases, with 20 bases separating them. The CDR3 is made up of 17 amino acids. CDR3 nucleotide sequence: TGTGCCAGCACCAAAGGACGTAGGGGGAGTAACACCGGGGAGCTGTTTTTT. Translated, it gives CASTKGRRGSNTGELFF.

The table lists this clone with a few counts. The rearrangement uses TRBV28 and TRBJ2-7, with TRBD2 as a possible D gene (5 bases). The CDR3 is 17 amino acids. Trimming took 8 bases from V and 4 from J, leaving 27 bases between them. CDR1 and CDR2 (germline): MDHEN, SYDVKM. As DNA, the CDR3 is TGTGCCAGCCAGCCCGTAGCGAACCGGATCACGCGGTACGAGCAGTACTTC. Protein product: CASQPVANRITRYEQYF.

The CDR3 region is CASSTRRLAGDLDTQYF. The CDR3 nucleotides read TGTGCCAGTAGTACCAGACGACTAGCGGGAGATTTGGATACGCAGTATTTT. This sequence joins TRBV19 and TRBJ2-3; TRBD2 matches at 12 bases. CDR1 and CDR2 from the germline V gene are LNHDA and SQIVND (reference sequence). The ends lost 4 bases at V and 6 bases at J; junction bases unmatched: 11. This CDR3 spans 17 amino acids.

CDR3 residues: CASSQSGQEDEKLFF. The CDR3 bases are TGTGCCAGCAGCCAATCGGGACAGGAAGATGAAAAACTGTTTTTT. The chain employs TRBV16 and TRBJ1-4; 8 bases fit TRBD1. There are 15 residues in the CDR3. Germline loops: CDR1 KGHSY, CDR2 FQNENV. V trimming: 0 bases; J trimming: 6 bases; junction bases outside the gene matches: 3.

V gene TRBV6-5 combines with J gene TRBJ2-5, with TRBD1 as a possible D gene (5 bases). This CDR3 is built from 11 residues. CDR1 is MNHEY and CDR2 is SVGAGI in the germline V gene. V lost 7 bases and J 3 bases, leaving 6 bases between the germline ends. This CDR3 reads CASKGEETQYF. CDR3 nucleotide sequence: TGTGCCAGCAAAGGGGAAGAGACCCAGTACTTC.

The chain recombines TRBV5-1 with TRBJ2-1; 9 bases agree with TRBD2. Germline V gives CDR1 SGHRS, CDR2 YFSETQ. The CDR3 consists of 15 residues. Germline trimming cut 6 bases from V and 5 bases from J; bases unmatched to any gene: 9. The CDR3 loop is CASTPTTSGNNEQFF. In nucleotides, the CDR3 is TGCGCCAGCACCCCGACGACTAGCGGTAACAATGAGCAGTTCTTC.

The V call is TRBV6-6, the J call TRBJ2-3; D is possibly TRBD2 (5 bases). With 2 bases removed from V and 9 bases from J, the gap between germline ends came to 18 bases. CDR1 is MNHNY and CDR2 is SVGAGI in the germline V gene (reference sequence). CDR3 length: 15 amino acids. The CDR3 DNA follows: TGTGCCAGCAGTTACCCGCAGCGGCTGGGGTTGACGCAGTATTTT. Encoded protein: CASSYPQRLGLTQYF.

This rearrangement joins TRBV28 to TRBJ1-2; the D is unclear. The CDR3 totals 12 residues. Between the trimmed V and J ends, which lost 7 bases and 1 base, there was a span of 7 bases. Germline values: CDR1 MDHEN, CDR2 SYDVKM. In DNA, the CDR3 is TGTGCCAGCACCCCCGTTAACTATGGCTACACCTTC. Its translation: CASTPVNYGYTF.